This T cell receptor (beta chain) stems from a study of blood T cell repertoires in COVID-19. Study background: Sources were T cells, B-cell-depleted T cells, or PBMCs; the material itself was cDNA or gDNA.

Profiling relied on immunoSEQ multiplex PCR, and the TCRdb table lists in-frame clones only, not all of them. The top ten hold under 2.5% of the sample, which has under 300,000 clones, 90% seen once. In this sample, this clone turned up once. The source is a woman aged 55-69 years with COVID-19, enrolled during active disease. The sample consisted of peripheral blood.

CDR3 DNA sequence: TGCGCCAGCAGCCAAGATATTGGACAGGGGGGCCTCTCTGGGGCCAACGTCCTGACTTTC. It translates to CASSQDIGQGGLSGANVLTF. The chain is built from TRBV4-3 and TRBJ2-6, with 10 nucleotides matching TRBD1. Germline-derived CDR1 and CDR2 are LGHNA and YSLEER. This CDR3 comprises 20 residues. The junction had 8 bases not matched to a gene; V was cut back by 0 bases and J by 0 bases.